This TCR beta chain was observed in a study of T-cell memory formation after mild COVID-19. The germline CDR1 and CDR2 sequences are ENHRY and SYGVKD. V lost 2 bases, J lost 2 bases, and 3 bases stayed unmatched. The CDR3 sequence is 15 residues long. TCRdb analysed the 5' RACE reads with MiXCR anew, one entry per CDR3 protein. The repertoire holds approximately 300,000 distinct CDR3 sequences, with approximately 15% as singletons. The clonotype was recovered from a man aged 18 to 30 who had mild COVID-19 (a few samples of this study predate the infection). Cell type and time point are not known. Sequencing input: PBMCs or a T cell subset sorted from them (not recorded which). The rearrangement joins TRBV10-3 to TRBJ2-1, with TRBD1 identical over 7 bases. CDR3: CAISETGDPYNEQFF. The CDR3 nucleotides are TGTGCCATCAGTGAGACAGGGGACCCCTACAATGAGCAGTTCTTC.